This TCR beta chain was observed in a study of blood T cell repertoires in COVID-19. V gave up 8 bases and J gave up 1 base, with 9 bases separating them. The germline gives CDR1 LNHDA, CDR2 SQIVND (reference sequence). The CDR3 is 13 amino acids. In the source study's methods: The authors estimated nucleated cell counts from reference gene primer amplification. The repertoire was sequenced with immunoSEQ multiplex PCR; TCRdb's copy has only in-frame clones and lacks some. V and J calls and clone size are copied from that table; D and trimming were computed from the DNA. The sample yields a few hundred thousand clones, 86% seen once.

The chain is built from TRBV19 and TRBJ1-5, with D unresolved. The sample consisted of peripheral blood. This receptor was taken from a woman aged 25 to 45 with active or convalescent COVID-19. The CDR3 DNA sequence: TGTGCCAGTGGGCCTCGGAGCAATCAGCCCCAGCATTTT. Translation: CASGPRSNQPQHF.